These 21 T cell receptor beta chains share one sample of origin, sequenced in a study of blood T cell repertoires in COVID-19. Measured with immunoSEQ multiplex PCR; TCRdb has only the in-frame clones, and not every one. The sample holds a few hundred thousand clones, less than 90% seen once. Sequenced sample: peripheral blood. Source of these receptors: a man between 65 and 85 years old with acute or convalescent COVID-19.

The chain employs TRBV5-1 and TRBJ2-6; 7 bases agree with TRBD1. Germline-derived CDR1 and CDR2 are SGHRS and YFSETQ. Trimming cost V 3 bases and J 2 bases; bases outside gene matches: 2. The CDR3 is 15 residues long. The CDR3 spells CASSSQGAGANVLTF. The CDR3 nucleotides read TGCGCCAGCAGCTCGCAGGGGGCTGGGGCCAACGTCCTGACTTTC.

The chain joins TRBV2 to TRBJ2-7; perhaps TRBD1 as D (6 bases). The V gene's germline CDR1 is SNHLY and CDR2 FYNNEI. The CDR3 sequence is 14 residues long. Trimming cost V 6 bases and J 0 bases, with 12 bases left between them. CDR3 nucleotides: TGTGCCAGCAGGAGCAGGGGCCACTCCTACGAGCAGTACTTC. Translating gives CASRSRGHSYEQYF.

The chain employs TRBV27 and TRBJ2-6; a weak D match, TRBD1 (5 bases). The CDR3 length is 16 residues. The V end lost 5 bases, the J end lost 3 bases, and 14 bases lay between the germline ends. Germline V lookup: CDR1 MNHEY, CDR2 SMNVEV (reference sequence). In DNA form, the CDR3 reads TGTGCCAGCAGTCTGCGCAGGGTAGGTGGGGCCAACGTCCTGACTTTC. This gives the protein CASSLRRVGGANVLTF.

This chain connects TRBV29-1 to TRBJ1-3; D remains ambiguous. Trimming removed 6 bases from V and 9 bases from J, with 15 bases in between. CDR1 is SQVTM and CDR2 is ANQGSEA in the germline V gene. The CDR3 is 12 amino acids. CDR3 loop: CSVSRAGSTIYF. Written as DNA, the CDR3 is TGCAGCGTGTCTAGGGCCGGGAGCACCATATATTTT.

The rearrangement uses TRBV5-4 and TRBJ2-5; D remains ambiguous. The CDR3 has 13 amino acids. Germline values: CDR1 SGHNT, CDR2 YYREEE (reference sequence). The V end lost 1 base, the J end lost 4 bases, and 8 bases lay between the germline ends. CDR3: CASSLQAVETQYF. In DNA form, the CDR3 reads TGTGCCAGCAGCTTGCAGGCAGTAGAGACCCAGTACTTC.

This chain joins TRBV5-1 and TRBJ2-1, with 7 bases matching TRBD2. Trimming cost V 1 base and J 5 bases; bases outside gene matches: 6. Per the germline V gene, CDR1 is SGHRS and CDR2 is YFSETQ. The CDR3 runs to 15 residues. CDR3 region: CASSLITSVDNEQFF. CDR3 nucleotides: TGCGCCAGCAGCTTGATTACTAGCGTAGACAATGAGCAGTTCTTC. Combining the CDR3 with reference TRBV5-1 and TRBJ2-1 gives the whole variable domain KAGVTQTPRYLIKTRGQQVTLSCSPISGHRSVSWYQQTPGQGLQFLFEYFSETQRNKGNFPGRFSGRQFSNSRSEMNVSTLELGDSALYLCASSLITSVDNEQFFGPGTRLTVL.

The rearrangement joins TRBV6-2 or TRBV6-3 to TRBJ2-4; 9 nucleotides line up with TRBD1. Germline V gives CDR1 MNHEY, CDR2 SVGEGT. This CDR3 spans 14 amino acids. Trimming at V came to 0 bases and at J to 7 bases, leaving 1 base not matched to a gene. This chain's CDR3 is CASSYSGQGNIQYF. The DNA of the CDR3 is TGTGCCAGCAGTTACTCCGGACAGGGGAACATTCAGTACTTC.

J is TRBJ1-3 and V is TRBV5-6, with a possible D match to TRBD1 (6 bases). From germline, CDR1 is SGHDT and CDR2 YYEEEE. The CDR3 is 14 amino acids. Trimming left V 2 bases short and J 4 bases short, with 10 bases between. Here the CDR3 DNA reads TGTGCCAGCAGCTTATGGGGGCTCGGAAACACCATATATTTT. This encodes CASSLWGLGNTIYF.

This clone was recorded only once. The rearrangement joins TRBV19 to TRBJ2-3, with D maybe TRBD2 (6 bases). The ends were cut back, 8 bases at V and 4 bases at J, with 10 bases in the middle. Looked up from germline, CDR1 is LNHDA and CDR2 is SQIVND (reference sequence). CDR3 length: 12 amino acids. The CDR3 DNA reads as TGTGCCAGTGACCCGGGAGCAGATACGCAGTATTTT. This encodes CASDPGADTQYF.

The V gene is TRBV5-1, the J gene TRBJ2-6; 7 bases are shared with TRBD1. With 6 bases clipped from V and 0 bases from J, the junction kept 3 bases outside the gene matches. Germline V gene sequence: CDR1 SGHRS, CDR2 YFSETQ. The CDR3 has 15 amino acids. The CDR3 region has the DNA TGCGCCAGCACAGGGGGAACCTCTGGGGCCAACGTCCTGACTTTC. Translating it yields CASTGGTSGANVLTF.

The V and J genes are TRBV5-6 and TRBJ2-7; TRBD1 is a possible D gene (5 bases). V lost 4 bases and J lost 7, with 12 bases in between. This CDR3 spans 12 amino acids. Germline V gene data show CDR1 as SGHDT and CDR2 as YYEEEE. As DNA, the CDR3 is TGTGCCAGCAGCAAGGGGATGACAGAGCAGTACTTC. This codes for CASSKGMTEQYF.

The DNA for the CDR3 is TGTGCCAGCAGGGCGTCGGGGGAAGGCTATGGCTACACCTTC. Its translation: CASRASGEGYGYTF. The gene calls are TRBV5-6 and TRBJ1-2; a possible D gene is TRBD1 (5 bases). V was cut by 5 bases and J by 4 bases, with 15 bases left in between. Per the germline V gene, CDR1 is SGHDT and CDR2 is YYEEEE. The CDR3 covers 14 residues.

V is TRBV19 and J is TRBJ1-5; no clear D. The germline V gene has CDR1 LNHDA and CDR2 SQIVND (reference sequence). The CDR3 has 15 residues. Trimming removed 5 bases from V and 6 bases from J, with 17 bases in between. The CDR3 is CASSRPGFPGQPQHF. In DNA, the CDR3 is TGTGCCAGTAGTCGCCCGGGGTTCCCGGGTCAGCCCCAGCATTTT.

J is TRBJ1-1 and V is TRBV7-2; D gene uncertain. Trimming removed 2 bases from V and 4 bases from J, with 8 bases in between. Looked up from germline, CDR1 is SGHTA and CDR2 is FQGNSA. CDR3 length equals 13 residues. The CDR3 bases are TGTGCCAGCAGCTTATATGGGCGCACTGAAGCTTTCTTT. It translates to CASSLYGRTEAFF.

V is TRBV18 and J is TRBJ2-1, with unresolved D. Germline loops: CDR1 KGHSH, CDR2 LQKENI. The CDR3 runs to 13 residues. Trimming took 2 bases from V and 5 from J, leaving 7 bases between them. CDR3 nucleotide sequence: TGTGCCAGCTCACCATCGGTCGACAATGAGCAGTTCTTC. This translates into CASSPSVDNEQFF.

V gene TRBV7-8 combines with J gene TRBJ2-7; perhaps TRBD2 as D (6 bases). V lost 6 bases to trimming and J lost 3 bases, with 12 bases between them. The germline CDR1 and CDR2 sequences are SGHVS and FQNEAQ. This CDR3 comprises 13 residues. DNA for the CDR3: TGTGCCAGCAGATCCGGGACTTACTACGAGCAGTACTTC. This encodes CASRSGTYYEQYF.

The rearrangement uses TRBV6-2 or TRBV6-3 and TRBJ2-2; D gene ambiguous. Germline V CDR1 and CDR2: MNHEY, SVGEGT. The CDR3 is 14 residues long. V lost 2 bases and J 6 bases, leaving 10 bases between the germline ends. This CDR3 reads CASSYLVVSGELFF. The DNA for the CDR3 is TGTGCCAGCAGTTACCTCGTAGTCTCCGGGGAGCTGTTTTTT.

A single count supports this clone. The V and J genes are TRBV18 and TRBJ1-1; D is unresolved. There are 15 residues in the CDR3. V was pared by 3 bases and J by 0 bases, with 11 bases between. The V gene's germline CDR1 is KGHSH and CDR2 LQKENI. CDR3 protein: CASSPSPGMNTEAFF. CDR3 coding DNA: TGTGCCAGCTCACCCTCCCCGGGGATGAACACTGAAGCTTTCTTT.

CDR3 bases: TGTGCCAGCAGCCAAGATCAAGCTAGCGGGGGCTACAATGAGCAGTTCTTC. This translates into CASSQDQASGGYNEQFF. The chain has TRBV4-2 and TRBJ2-1, with TRBD2 matching over 10 bases. Germline CDR1 and CDR2: LGHNA and YNFKEQ. The CDR3 spans 17 residues. Trimming cost V 0 bases and J 3 bases; bases outside gene matches: 5.

This rearrangement joins TRBV27 to TRBJ1-1, with D possibly being TRBD1 (6 bases). The germline V gene has CDR1 MNHEY and CDR2 SMNVEV (reference sequence). Trimming removed 6 bases at V and 1 base at J, with 9 bases between. The CDR3 consists of 13 residues. The CDR3 sequence: CASRGHGNTEAFF. CDR3 nucleotides: TGTGCCAGCAGGGGACACGGGAACACTGAAGCTTTCTTT.

In nucleotides, the CDR3 is TGTGCCACTAGACAGCGGGATCAGCCCCAGCATTTT. Amino acid sequence: CATRQRDQPQHF. The chain has TRBV6-5 and TRBJ1-5; weak D call: TRBD1 (5 bases). From germline, CDR1 is MNHEY and CDR2 SVGAGI. CDR3 length: 12 amino acids. V was clipped by 10 bases and J by 5 bases, with 12 bases between them.